This paragraph covers one T cell receptor (beta chain) sequence. The CDR3 is 16 residues long. CDR1 is SGDLS and CDR2 is YYNGEE in the germline V gene. After removal of 0 bases from V and 4 bases from J, the junction contained 6 bases not matched to a gene. The assay was immunoSEQ multiplex PCR, and TCRdb's table has in-frame clones only and misses some. The sample gives 100,000 to 150,000 clones, 89% of which show up once; 1% to 1.5% is in the top ten. This entry comes from a study of cytomegalovirus exposure and HLA in healthy donors. This TCR came from a woman between 18 and 30 years old in good health and CMV-seronegative. Specimen: PBMCs. The V call is TRBV9, the J call TRBJ2-3; TRBD2 agrees at 9 bases. The CDR3 DNA reads as TGTGCCAGCAGCGTAGATCGCGGGGGGGCTTCAGATACGCAGTATTTT. It codes for CASSVDRGGASDTQYF.